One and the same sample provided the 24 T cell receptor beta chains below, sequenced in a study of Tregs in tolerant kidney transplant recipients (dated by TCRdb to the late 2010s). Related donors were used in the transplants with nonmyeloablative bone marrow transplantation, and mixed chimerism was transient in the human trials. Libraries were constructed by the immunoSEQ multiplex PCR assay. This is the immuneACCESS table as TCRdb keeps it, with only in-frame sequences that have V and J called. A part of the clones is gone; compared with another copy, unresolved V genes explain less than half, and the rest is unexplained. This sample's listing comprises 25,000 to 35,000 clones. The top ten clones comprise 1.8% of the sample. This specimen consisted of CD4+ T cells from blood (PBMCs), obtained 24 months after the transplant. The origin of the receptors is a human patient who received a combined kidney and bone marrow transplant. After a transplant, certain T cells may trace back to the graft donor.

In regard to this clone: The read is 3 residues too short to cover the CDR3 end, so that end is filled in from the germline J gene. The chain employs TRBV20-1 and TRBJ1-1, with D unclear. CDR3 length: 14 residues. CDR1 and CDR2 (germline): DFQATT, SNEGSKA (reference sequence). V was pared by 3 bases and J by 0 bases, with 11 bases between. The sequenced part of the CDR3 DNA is TGCAGTGCTAGTCGAGGCTCCATGAACACTGAA. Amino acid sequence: CSASRGSMNTE. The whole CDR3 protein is CSASRGSMNTEAFF.

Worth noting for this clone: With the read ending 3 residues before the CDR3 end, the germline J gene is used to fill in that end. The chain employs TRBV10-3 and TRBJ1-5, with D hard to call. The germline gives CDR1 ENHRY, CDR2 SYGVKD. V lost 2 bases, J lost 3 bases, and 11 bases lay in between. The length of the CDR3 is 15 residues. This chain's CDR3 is CAISEGGLDNQPQHF. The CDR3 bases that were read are TGTGCCATCAGTGAGGGAGGGCTCGACAATCAGCCC.

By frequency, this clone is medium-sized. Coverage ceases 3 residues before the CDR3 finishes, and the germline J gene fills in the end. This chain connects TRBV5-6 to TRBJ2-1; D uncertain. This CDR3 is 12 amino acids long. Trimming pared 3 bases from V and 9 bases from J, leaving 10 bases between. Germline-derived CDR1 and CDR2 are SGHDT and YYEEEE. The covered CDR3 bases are TGTGCCAGCAGCTCCATAAGGGCTGAG. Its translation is CASSSIRAE. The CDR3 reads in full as CASSSIRAEQFF.

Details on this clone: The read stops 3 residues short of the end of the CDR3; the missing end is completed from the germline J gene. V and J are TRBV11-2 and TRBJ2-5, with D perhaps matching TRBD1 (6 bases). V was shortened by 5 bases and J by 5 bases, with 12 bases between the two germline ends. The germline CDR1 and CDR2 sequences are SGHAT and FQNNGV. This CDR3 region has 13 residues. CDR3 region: CASSPDRRETQYF. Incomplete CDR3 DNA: TGTGCCAGCAGCCCGGACAGACGGGAGACC. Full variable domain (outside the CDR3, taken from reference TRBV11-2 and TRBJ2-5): EAGVAQSPRYKIIEKRQSVAFWCNPISGHATLYWYQQILGQGPKLLIQFQNNGVVDDSQLPKDRFSAERLKGVDSTLKIQPAKLEDSAVYLCASSPDRRETQYFGPGTRLLVL.

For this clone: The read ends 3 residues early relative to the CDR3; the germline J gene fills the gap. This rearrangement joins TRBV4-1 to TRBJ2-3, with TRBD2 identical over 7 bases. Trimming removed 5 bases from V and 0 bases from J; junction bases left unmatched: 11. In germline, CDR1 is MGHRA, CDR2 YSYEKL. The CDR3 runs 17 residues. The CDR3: CASSLAIGGSSTDTQYF. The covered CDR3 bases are TGCGCCAGCAGCTTAGCGATCGGGGGGTCGAGCACAGATACG.

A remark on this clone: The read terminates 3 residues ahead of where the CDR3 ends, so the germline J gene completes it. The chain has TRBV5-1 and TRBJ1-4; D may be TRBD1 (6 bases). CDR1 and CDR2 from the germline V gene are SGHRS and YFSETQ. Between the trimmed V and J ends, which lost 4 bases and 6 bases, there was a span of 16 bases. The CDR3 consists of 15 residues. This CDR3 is CASSPQGIIDEKLFF. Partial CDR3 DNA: TGCGCCAGCAGCCCGCAGGGGATTATCGATGAAAAA.

Here the CDR3 reads CASSMWGQGVYEQYF. The sequenced part of the CDR3 DNA is TGTGCCAGTAGTATGTGGGGACAGGGGGTCTACGAG. The genes are TRBV19 and TRBJ2-7, with 11 bases matching TRBD1. The sequenced fragment ends 3 residues before the CDR3 boundary, so the rest is inferred from the germline J gene. Trimming removed 3 bases from V and 3 bases from J; junction bases left unmatched: 4. Germline CDR1 is LNHDA and CDR2 is SQIVND (reference sequence). This CDR3 comprises 15 residues. The whole variable domain, filled in from reference TRBV19 and TRBJ2-7, reads DGGITQSPKYLFRKEGQNVTLSCEQNLNHDAMYWYRQDPGQGLRLIYYSQIVNDFQKGDIAEGYSVSREKKESFPLTVTSAQKNPTAFYLCASSMWGQGVYEQYFGPGTRLTVT.

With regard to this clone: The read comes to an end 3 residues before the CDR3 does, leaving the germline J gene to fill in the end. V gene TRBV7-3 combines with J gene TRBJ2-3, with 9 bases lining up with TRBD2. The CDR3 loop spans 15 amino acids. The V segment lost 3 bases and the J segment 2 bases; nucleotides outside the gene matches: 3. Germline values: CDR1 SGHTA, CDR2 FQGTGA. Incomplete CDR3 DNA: TGTGCCAGCAGCTTCGGCGGGAGGGACACAGATACG. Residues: CASSFGGRDTDT. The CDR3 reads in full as CASSFGGRDTDTQYF.

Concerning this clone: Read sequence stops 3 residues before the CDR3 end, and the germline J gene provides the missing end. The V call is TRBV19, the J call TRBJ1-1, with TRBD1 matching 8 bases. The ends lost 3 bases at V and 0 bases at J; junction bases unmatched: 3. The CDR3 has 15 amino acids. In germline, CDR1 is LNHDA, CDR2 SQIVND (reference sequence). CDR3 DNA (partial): TGTGCCAGTAGTATCCAGGGGGCCATGAACACTGAA. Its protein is CASSIQGAMNTE. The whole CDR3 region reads CASSIQGAMNTEAFF.

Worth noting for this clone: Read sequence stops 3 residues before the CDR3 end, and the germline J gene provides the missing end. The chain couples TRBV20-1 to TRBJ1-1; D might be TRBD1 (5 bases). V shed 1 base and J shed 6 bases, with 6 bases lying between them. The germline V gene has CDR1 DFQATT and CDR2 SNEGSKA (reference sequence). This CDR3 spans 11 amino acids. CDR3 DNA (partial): TGCAGTGCTAGAGGGACACCTGAA. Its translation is CSARGTPE. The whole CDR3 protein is CSARGTPEAFF.

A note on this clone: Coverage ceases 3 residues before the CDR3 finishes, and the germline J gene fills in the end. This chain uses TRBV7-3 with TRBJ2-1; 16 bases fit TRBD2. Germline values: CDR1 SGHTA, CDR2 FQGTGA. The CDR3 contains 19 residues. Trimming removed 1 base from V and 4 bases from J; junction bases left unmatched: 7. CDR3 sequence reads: CASSLMGGLAGGPYNEQFF. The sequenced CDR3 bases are TGTGCCAGCAGCTTAATGGGGGGACTAGCGGGAGGGCCGTACAATGAG.

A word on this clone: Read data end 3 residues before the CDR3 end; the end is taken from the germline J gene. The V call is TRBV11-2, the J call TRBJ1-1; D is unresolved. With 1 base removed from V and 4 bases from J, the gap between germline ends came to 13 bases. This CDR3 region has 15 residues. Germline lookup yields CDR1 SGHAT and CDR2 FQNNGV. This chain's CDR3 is CASSLGRRVFTEAFF. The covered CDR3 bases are TGTGCCAGCAGCTTAGGACGAAGGGTCTTCACTGAA.

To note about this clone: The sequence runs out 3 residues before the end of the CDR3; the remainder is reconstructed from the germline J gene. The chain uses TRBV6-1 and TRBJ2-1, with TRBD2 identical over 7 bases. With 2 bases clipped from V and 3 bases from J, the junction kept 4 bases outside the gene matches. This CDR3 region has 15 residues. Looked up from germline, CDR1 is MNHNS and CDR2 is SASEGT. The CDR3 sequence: CASSEPPSGYNEQFF. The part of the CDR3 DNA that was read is TGTGCCAGCAGTGAACCCCCTAGCGGCTACAATGAG.

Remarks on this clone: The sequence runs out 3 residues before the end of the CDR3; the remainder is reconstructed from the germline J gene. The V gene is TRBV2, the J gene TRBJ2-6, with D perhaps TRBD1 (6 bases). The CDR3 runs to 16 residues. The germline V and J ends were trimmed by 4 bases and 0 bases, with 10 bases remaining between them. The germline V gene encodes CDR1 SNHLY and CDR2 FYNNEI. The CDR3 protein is CASSAGQISGANVLTF. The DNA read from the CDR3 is TGTGCCAGCAGTGCTGGACAGATCTCTGGGGCCAACGTC.

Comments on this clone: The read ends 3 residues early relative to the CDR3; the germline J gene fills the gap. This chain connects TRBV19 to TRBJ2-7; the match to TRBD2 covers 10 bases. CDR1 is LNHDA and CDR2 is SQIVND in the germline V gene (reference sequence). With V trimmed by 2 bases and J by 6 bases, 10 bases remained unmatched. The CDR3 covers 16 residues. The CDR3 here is CASSIQGTSGTFEQYF. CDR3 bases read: TGTGCCAGTAGTATACAGGGAACTAGCGGGACTTTCGAG.

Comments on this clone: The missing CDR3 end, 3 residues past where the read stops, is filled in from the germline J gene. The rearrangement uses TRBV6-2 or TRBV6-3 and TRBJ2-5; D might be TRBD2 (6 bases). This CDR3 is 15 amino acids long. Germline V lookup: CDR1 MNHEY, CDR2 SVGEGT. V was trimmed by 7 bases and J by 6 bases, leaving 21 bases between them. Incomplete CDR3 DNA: TGTGCCAGCACCCCGGCGAGCGGGCTTCGGAAGACC. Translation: CASTPASGLRKT. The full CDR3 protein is CASTPASGLRKTQYF.

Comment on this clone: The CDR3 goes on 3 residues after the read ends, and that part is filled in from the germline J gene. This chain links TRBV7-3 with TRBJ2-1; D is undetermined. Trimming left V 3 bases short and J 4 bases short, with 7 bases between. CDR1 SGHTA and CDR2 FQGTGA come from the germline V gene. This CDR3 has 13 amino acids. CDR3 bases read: TGTGCCAGCAGCTTGGCCAGTTACAATGAG. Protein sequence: CASSLASYNE. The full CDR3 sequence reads CASSLASYNEQFF.

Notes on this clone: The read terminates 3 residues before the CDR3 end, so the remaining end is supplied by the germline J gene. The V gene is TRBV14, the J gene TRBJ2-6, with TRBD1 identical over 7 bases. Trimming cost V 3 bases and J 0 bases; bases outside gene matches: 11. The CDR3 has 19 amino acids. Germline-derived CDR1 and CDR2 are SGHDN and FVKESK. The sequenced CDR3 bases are TGTGCCAGCAGCCATTGGGCCGGGACAGTGGCCTCTGGGGCCAACGTC. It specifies CASSHWAGTVASGANV. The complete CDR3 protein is CASSHWAGTVASGANVLTF.

CDR3 DNA (partial): TGTGCCTGGAGTGTAGGACTAGCGGGCACAGATACG. Protein sequence: CAWSVGLAGTDT. The CDR3 in its entirety is CAWSVGLAGTDTQYF. J is TRBJ2-3 and V is TRBV30; 10 nucleotides align to TRBD2. The read gets to within 3 residues of the CDR3 end, and the germline J gene fills in the rest. In germline, CDR1 is GTSNPN, CDR2 SVGIG (reference sequence). With V trimmed by 0 bases and J by 1 base, 1 base remained unmatched. The length of the CDR3 is 15 residues.

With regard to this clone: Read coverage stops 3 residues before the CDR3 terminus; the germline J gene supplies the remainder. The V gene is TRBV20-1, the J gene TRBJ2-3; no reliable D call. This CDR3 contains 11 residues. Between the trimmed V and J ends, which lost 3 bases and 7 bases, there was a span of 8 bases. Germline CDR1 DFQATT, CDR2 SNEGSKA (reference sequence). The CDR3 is CSARVANTQYF. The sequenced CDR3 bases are TGCAGTGCTAGGGTTGCGAATACG.

CDR3 loop: CASSQASRNTGELFF. The sequenced CDR3 bases are TGTGCCAGCAGCCAAGCTAGCAGGAACACCGGGGAG. The J gene is TRBJ2-2, the V gene TRBV14; TRBD2 might be the D (5 bases). The sequence runs out 3 residues before the end of the CDR3; the remainder is reconstructed from the germline J gene. Trimming left V 1 base short and J 1 base short, with 7 bases between. CDR1 and CDR2 from the germline V gene are SGHDN and FVKESK. This CDR3 contains 15 residues.

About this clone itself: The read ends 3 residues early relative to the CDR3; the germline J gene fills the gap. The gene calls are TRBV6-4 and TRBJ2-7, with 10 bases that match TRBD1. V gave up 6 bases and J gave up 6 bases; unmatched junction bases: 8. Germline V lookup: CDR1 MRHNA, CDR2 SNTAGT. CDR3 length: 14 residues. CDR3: CASRARTGGIEQYF. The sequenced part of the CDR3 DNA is TGTGCCAGCAGAGCCCGGACAGGGGGTATCGAG.

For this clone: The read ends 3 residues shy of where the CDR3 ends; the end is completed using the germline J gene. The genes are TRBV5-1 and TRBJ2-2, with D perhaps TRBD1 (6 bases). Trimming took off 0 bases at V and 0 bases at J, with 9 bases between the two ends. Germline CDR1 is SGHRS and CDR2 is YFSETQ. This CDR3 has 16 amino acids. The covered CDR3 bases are TGCGCCAGCAGCTTGGATGGGGGCGCGAACACCGGGGAG. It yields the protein CASSLDGGANTGE. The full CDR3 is CASSLDGGANTGELFF.

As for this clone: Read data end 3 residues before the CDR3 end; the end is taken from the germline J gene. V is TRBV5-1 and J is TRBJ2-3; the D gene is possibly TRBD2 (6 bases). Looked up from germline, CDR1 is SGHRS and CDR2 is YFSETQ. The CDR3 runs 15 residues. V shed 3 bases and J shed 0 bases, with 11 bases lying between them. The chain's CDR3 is CASSWGGTSTDTQYF. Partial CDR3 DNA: TGCGCCAGCAGCTGGGGCGGGACTAGCACAGATACG. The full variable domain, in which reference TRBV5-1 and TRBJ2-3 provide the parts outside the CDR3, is KAGVTQTPRYLIKTRGQQVTLSCSPISGHRSVSWYQQTPGQGLQFLFEYFSETQRNKGNFPGRFSGRQFSNSRSEMNVSTLELGDSALYLCASSWGGTSTDTQYFGPGTRLTVL.